One and the same sample provided the 9 T cell receptor beta chains below, sequenced in a study of blood T cell repertoires in COVID-19. Using immunoSEQ multiplex PCR, the repertoire was profiled, and TCRdb retains in-frame clones only, with some absent. The sample includes some 120,000 clones, 77% of them seen just once. Sequencing was carried out using peripheral blood. All receptors derive from a human donor in a cohort sampled during active COVID-19.

The chain combines TRBV5-1 with TRBJ1-1; maybe TRBD1 (5 bases). V was clipped by 2 bases and J by 3 bases, with 11 bases between them. Germline lookup yields CDR1 SGHRS and CDR2 YFSETQ. The CDR3 covers 14 residues. In DNA form, the CDR3 reads TGCGCCAGCAGCTTTCCGGACACCGACACTGAAGCTTTCTTT. Residues: CASSFPDTDTEAFF.

The chain employs TRBV5-1 and TRBJ2-7; D may be TRBD1 (6 bases). The V end lost 0 bases, the J end lost 3 bases, and 10 bases lay between the germline ends. There are 14 residues in the CDR3. CDR1 is SGHRS and CDR2 is YFSETQ in the germline V gene. The CDR3 protein is CASSLGQGHYEQYF. DNA for the CDR3: TGCGCCAGCAGCTTGGGGCAGGGGCACTACGAGCAGTACTTC.

Here the CDR3 DNA reads TGTGCCATCACGTGGGGGCGTAATGATGGCTACACCTTC. This gives the protein CAITWGRNDGYTF. The chain recombines TRBV10-3 with TRBJ1-2; perhaps TRBD1 as D (6 bases). Trimming shortened V by 7 bases and J by 6 bases, and 15 bases separated the two germline ends. Germline V gene sequence: CDR1 ENHRY, CDR2 SYGVKD. This CDR3 comprises 13 residues.

This clone was detected a few times. This chain joins TRBV10-3 and TRBJ2-7; TRBD1 aligns across 8 bases. Trimming cost V 10 bases and J 0 bases; bases outside gene matches: 8. CDR3 length: 14 residues. Per the germline V gene, CDR1 is ENHRY and CDR2 is SYGVKD. CDR3 loop: CATGRDRTSYEQYF. The CDR3 DNA follows: TGTGCCACCGGCCGGGACAGGACCTCCTACGAGCAGTACTTC.

Turning to this clone: The same CDR3 also results from other DNA sequences found in this sample. The genes are TRBV27 and TRBJ1-1; 7 nucleotides match TRBD1. CDR3 size: 14 residues. Germline loops: CDR1 MNHEY, CDR2 SMNVEV (reference sequence). The ends lost 3 bases at V and 1 base at J; junction bases unmatched: 2. The CDR3 here is CASSFGTANTEAFF. The CDR3 DNA reads TGTGCCAGCAGTTTTGGGACAGCGAACACTGAAGCTTTCTTT.

The rearrangement uses TRBV6-6 and TRBJ2-7, with TRBD1 as a possible D gene (6 bases). V was shortened by 2 bases and J by 5 bases, with 13 bases between the two germline ends. Germline assignment: CDR1 MNHNY and CDR2 SVGAGI (reference sequence). The CDR3 is made up of 14 amino acids. CDR3 bases: TGTGCCAGCAGTTACGAGTTGGACAGAGACGAGCAGTACTTC. Protein: CASSYELDRDEQYF.

The rearrangement uses TRBV28 and TRBJ2-7, with 11 bases lining up with TRBD2. The CDR3 loop spans 16 amino acids. The germline CDR1 and CDR2 sequences are MDHEN and SYDVKM. With 6 bases clipped from V and 3 bases from J, the junction kept 10 bases outside the gene matches. For the CDR3, the DNA is TGTGCCAGCAGCATCCGACTAGCGGGAAAATTCTACGAGCAGTACTTC. Protein product: CASSIRLAGKFYEQYF.

J is TRBJ2-7 and V is TRBV7-6; 8 positions agree with TRBD2. The germline CDR1 and CDR2 sequences are SGHVS and FNYEAQ. V dropped 1 base and J dropped 2; count of bases not matched to a gene: 7. The CDR3 sequence is 16 residues long. The CDR3 loop is CASSLESSGAPYEQYF. The DNA for the CDR3 is TGTGCCAGCAGCTTAGAGAGTAGCGGGGCCCCCTACGAGCAGTACTTC.

This clone was detected only once. The V call is TRBV9, the J call TRBJ1-6, with TRBD1 matching 9 bases. The CDR3 length is 14 residues. The germline V gene has CDR1 SGDLS and CDR2 YYNGEE. The ends lost 5 bases at V and 9 bases at J; junction bases unmatched: 6. The DNA for the CDR3 is TGTGCCAGCAGGAGGGGACAGGGCGGTTCACCCCTCCACTTT. It codes for CASRRGQGGSPLHF.